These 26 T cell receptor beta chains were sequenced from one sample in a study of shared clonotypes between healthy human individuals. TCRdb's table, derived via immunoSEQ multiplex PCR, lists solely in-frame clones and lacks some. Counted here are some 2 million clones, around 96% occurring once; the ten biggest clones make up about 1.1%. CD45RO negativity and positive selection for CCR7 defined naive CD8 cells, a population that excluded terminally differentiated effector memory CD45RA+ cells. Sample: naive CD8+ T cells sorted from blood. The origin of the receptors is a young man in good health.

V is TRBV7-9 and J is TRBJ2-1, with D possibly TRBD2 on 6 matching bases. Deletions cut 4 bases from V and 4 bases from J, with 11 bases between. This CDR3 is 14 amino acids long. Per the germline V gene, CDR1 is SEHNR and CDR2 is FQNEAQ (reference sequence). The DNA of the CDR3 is TGTGCCAGCAGCTCGGCGGGACGTTACAATGAGCAGTTCTTC. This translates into CASSSAGRYNEQFF.

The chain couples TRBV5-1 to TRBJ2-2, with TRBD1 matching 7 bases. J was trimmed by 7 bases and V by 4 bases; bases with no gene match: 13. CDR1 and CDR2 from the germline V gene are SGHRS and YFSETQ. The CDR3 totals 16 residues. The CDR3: CASSPVGQEEYGELFF. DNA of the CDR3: TGCGCCAGCAGCCCGGTCGGACAGGAGGAGTACGGGGAGCTGTTTTTT.

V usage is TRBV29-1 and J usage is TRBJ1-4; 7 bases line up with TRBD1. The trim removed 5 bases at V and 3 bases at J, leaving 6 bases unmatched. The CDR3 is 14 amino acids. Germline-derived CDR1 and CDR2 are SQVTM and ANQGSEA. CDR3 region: CSVLGTVPNEKLFF. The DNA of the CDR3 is TGCAGCGTTCTCGGGACAGTCCCTAATGAAAAACTGTTTTTT.

CDR3: CASSMVAGGPMDNEQFF. The CDR3 DNA follows: TGTGCCAGTAGTATGGTAGCGGGAGGGCCGATGGACAATGAGCAGTTCTTC. The V call is TRBV19, the J call TRBJ2-1; TRBD2 aligns across 11 bases. The CDR3 consists of 17 residues. Germline-derived CDR1 and CDR2 are LNHDA and SQIVND (reference sequence). After removal of 3 bases from V and 5 bases from J, the junction contained 9 bases not matched to a gene.

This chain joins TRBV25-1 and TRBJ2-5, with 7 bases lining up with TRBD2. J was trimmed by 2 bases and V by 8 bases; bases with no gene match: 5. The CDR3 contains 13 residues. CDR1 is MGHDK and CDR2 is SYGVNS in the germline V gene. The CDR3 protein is CASGPGGQETQYF. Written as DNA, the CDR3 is TGTGCCAGCGGTCCGGGGGGTCAAGAGACCCAGTACTTC.

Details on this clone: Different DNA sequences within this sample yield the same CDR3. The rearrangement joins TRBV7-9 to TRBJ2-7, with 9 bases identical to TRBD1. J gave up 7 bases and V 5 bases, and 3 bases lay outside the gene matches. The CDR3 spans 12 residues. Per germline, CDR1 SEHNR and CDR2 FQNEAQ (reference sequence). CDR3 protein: CASSLTGGEQYF. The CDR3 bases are TGTGCCAGCAGCCTGACAGGGGGGGAGCAGTACTTC. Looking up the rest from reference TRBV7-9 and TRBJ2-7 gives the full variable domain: DTGVSQNPRHKITKRGQNVTFRCDPISEHNRLYWYRQTLGQGPEFLTYFQNEAQLEKSRLLSDRFSAERPKGSFSTLEIQRTEQGDSAMYLCASSLTGGEQYFGPGTRLTVT.

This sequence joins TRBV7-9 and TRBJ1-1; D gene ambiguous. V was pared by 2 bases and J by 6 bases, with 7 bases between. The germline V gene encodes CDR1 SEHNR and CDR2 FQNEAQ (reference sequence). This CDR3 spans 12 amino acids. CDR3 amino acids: CASSLRIPEAFF. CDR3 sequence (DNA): TGTGCCAGCAGCTTAAGAATTCCTGAAGCTTTCTTT.

In DNA form, the CDR3 reads TGTGCCAGCAACCCGGGCGCAAGCACAGATACGCAGTATTTT. It encodes CASNPGASTDTQYF. The V call is TRBV28, the J call TRBJ2-3; no firm D call. The V gene's germline CDR1 is MDHEN and CDR2 SYDVKM. The V end lost 7 bases, the J end lost 0 bases, and 11 bases lay between the germline ends. The CDR3 is 14 amino acids.

The CDR3 nucleotides read TGTGCCAGCAGCTTATATGGGGTGACTGAAGCTTTCTTT. It yields the protein CASSLYGVTEAFF. The chain couples TRBV7-6 to TRBJ1-1; no firm D call. Germline CDR1 SGHVS, CDR2 FNYEAQ. CDR3 size: 13 residues. V gave up 2 bases and J gave up 5 bases, with 9 bases separating them. The whole variable domain, filled in from reference TRBV7-6 and TRBJ1-1, reads GAGVSQSPRYKVTKRGQDVALRCDPISGHVSLYWYRQALGQGPEFLTYFNYEAQQDKSGLPNDRFSAERPEGSISTLTIQRTEQRDSAMYRCASSLYGVTEAFFGQGTRLTVV.

This CDR3 reads CASSLAPESGPDTQYF. CDR3 coding DNA: TGTGCCAGCAGCTTGGCCCCAGAATCAGGTCCAGATACGCAGTATTTT. The chain is built from TRBV5-6 and TRBJ2-3; unclear D gene. The CDR3 contains 16 residues. The germline V gene has CDR1 SGHDT and CDR2 YYEEEE. V was pared by 0 bases and J by 4 bases, with 15 bases between.

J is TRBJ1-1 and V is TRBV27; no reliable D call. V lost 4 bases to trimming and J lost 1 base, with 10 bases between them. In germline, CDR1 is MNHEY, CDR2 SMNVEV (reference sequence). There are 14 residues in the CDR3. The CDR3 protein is CASSSPMGNTEAFF. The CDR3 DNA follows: TGTGCCAGCAGTTCCCCGATGGGGAACACTGAAGCTTTCTTT.

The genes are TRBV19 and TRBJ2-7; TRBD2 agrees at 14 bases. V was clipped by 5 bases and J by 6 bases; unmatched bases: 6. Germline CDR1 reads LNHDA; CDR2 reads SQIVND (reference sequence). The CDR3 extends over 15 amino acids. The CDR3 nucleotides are TGTGCCAGTAGTCAAACGGGACTAGCGGGAGCCGAGCAGTACTTC. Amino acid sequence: CASSQTGLAGAEQYF.

The CDR3 protein is CASSPHKTGLDRGEQFF. The CDR3 region has the DNA TGTGCCAGCAGTCCCCATAAGACAGGGTTGGATAGGGGTGAGCAGTTCTTC. The chain is built from TRBV27 and TRBJ2-1; 7 bases are shared with TRBD1. The V and J ends lost 5 bases and 9 bases, in that order; junction bases with no gene match: 19. CDR3 length: 17 residues. CDR1 MNHEY and CDR2 SMNVEV come from the germline V gene (reference sequence).

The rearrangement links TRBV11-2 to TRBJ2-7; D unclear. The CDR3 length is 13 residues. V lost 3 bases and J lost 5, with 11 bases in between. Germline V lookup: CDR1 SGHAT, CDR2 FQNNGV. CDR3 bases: TGTGCCAGCAGCTTCAGCCGTGCAGACGAGCAGTACTTC. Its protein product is CASSFSRADEQYF.

The CDR3 loop reads CASSLEGSGRKETQYF. CDR3 bases: TGTGCCAGCAGCTTGGAGGGTAGCGGGAGGAAAGAGACCCAGTACTTC. The chain carries TRBV5-6 and TRBJ2-5; 10 nucleotides agree with TRBD2. The junction had 5 bases not matched to a gene; V was cut back by 0 bases and J by 3 bases. In germline, CDR1 is SGHDT, CDR2 YYEEEE. The CDR3 has 16 amino acids. The full variable domain, its missing parts supplied by reference TRBV5-6 and TRBJ2-5, is DAGVTQSPTHLIKTRGQQVTLRCSPKSGHDTVSWYQQALGQGPQFIFQYYEEEERQRGNFPDRFSGHQFPNYSSELNVNALLLGDSALYLCASSLEGSGRKETQYFGPGTRLLVL.

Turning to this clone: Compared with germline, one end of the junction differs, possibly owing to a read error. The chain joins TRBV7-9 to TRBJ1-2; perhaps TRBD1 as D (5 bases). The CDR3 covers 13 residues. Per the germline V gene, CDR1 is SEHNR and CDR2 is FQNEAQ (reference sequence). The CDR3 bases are TGTGCCAGCAGACCTGACAGAATCGATGGCCACACCTTC. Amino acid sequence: CASRPDRIDGHTF. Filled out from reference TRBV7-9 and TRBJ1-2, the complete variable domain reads DTGVSQNPRHKITKRGQNVTFRCDPISEHNRLYWYRQTLGQGPEFLTYFQNEAQLEKSRLLSDRFSAERPKGSFSTLEIQRTEQGDSAMYLCASRPDRIDGHTFGSGTRLTVV.

This chain's CDR3 is CASSGEDYEQYF. The DNA of the CDR3 is TGTGCCAGCAGTGGGGAGGACTACGAGCAGTACTTC. This chain uses TRBV2 with TRBJ2-7, with TRBD2 as a possible D gene (6 bases). The V gene's germline CDR1 is SNHLY and CDR2 FYNNEI. V was trimmed by 4 bases and J by 3 bases, leaving 7 bases between them. The CDR3 totals 12 residues.

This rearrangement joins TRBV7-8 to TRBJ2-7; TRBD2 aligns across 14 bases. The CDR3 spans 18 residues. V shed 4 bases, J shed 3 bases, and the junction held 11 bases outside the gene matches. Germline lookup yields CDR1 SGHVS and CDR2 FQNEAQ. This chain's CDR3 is CASSSGLAGVKWIYEQYF. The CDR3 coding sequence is TGTGCCAGCAGCTCGGGACTAGCGGGAGTTAAGTGGATCTACGAGCAGTACTTC.

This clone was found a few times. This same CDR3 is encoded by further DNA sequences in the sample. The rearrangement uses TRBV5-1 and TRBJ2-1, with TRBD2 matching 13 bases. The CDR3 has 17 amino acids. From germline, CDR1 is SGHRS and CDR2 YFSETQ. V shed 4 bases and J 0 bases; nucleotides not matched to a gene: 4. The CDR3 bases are TGCGCCAGCAGCCCGGGACTAGCGGGGAGCTCCTACAATGAGCAGTTCTTC. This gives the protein CASSPGLAGSSYNEQFF.

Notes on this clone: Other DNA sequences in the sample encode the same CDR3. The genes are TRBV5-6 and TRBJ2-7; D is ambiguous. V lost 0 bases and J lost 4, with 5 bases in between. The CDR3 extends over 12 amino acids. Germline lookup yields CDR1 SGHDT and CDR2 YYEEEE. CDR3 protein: CASSLGFYEQYF. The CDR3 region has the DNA TGTGCCAGCAGCTTGGGTTTTTACGAGCAGTACTTC.

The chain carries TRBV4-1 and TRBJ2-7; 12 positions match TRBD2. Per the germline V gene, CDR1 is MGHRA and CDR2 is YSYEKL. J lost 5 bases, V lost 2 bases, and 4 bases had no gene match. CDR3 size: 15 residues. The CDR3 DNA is TGCGCCAGCAGCCAAACCCTAGCGGGGGGGAACGAGCAGTACTTC. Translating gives CASSQTLAGGNEQYF.

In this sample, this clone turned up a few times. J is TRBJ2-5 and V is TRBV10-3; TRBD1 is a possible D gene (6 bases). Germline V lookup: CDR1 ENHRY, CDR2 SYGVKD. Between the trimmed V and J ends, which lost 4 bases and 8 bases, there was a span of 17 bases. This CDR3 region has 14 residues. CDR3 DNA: TGTGCCATCAGTGTGCACAGGGATGGTGAAACCCAGTACTTC. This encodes CAISVHRDGETQYF.

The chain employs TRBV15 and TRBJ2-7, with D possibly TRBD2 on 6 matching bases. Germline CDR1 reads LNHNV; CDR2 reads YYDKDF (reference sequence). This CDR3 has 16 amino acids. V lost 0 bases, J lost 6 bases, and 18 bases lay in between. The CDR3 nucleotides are TGTGCCACCAGCAGAGATCTTGTTGGGGGGTTGAGCGAGCAGTACTTC. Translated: CATSRDLVGGLSEQYF. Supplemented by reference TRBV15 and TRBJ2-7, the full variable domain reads DAMVIQNPRYQVTQFGKPVTLSCSQTLNHNVMYWYQQKSSQAPKLLFHYYDKDFNNEADTPDNFQSRRPNTSFCFLDIRSPGLGDTAMYLCATSRDLVGGLSEQYFGPGTRLTVT.

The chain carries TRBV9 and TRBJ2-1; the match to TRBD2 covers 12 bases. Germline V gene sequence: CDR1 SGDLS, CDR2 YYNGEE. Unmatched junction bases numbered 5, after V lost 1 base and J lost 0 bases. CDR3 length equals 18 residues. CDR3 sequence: CASSVTGLAGYSYNEQFF. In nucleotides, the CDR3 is TGTGCCAGCAGCGTAACGGGACTAGCGGGCTACTCCTACAATGAGCAGTTCTTC.

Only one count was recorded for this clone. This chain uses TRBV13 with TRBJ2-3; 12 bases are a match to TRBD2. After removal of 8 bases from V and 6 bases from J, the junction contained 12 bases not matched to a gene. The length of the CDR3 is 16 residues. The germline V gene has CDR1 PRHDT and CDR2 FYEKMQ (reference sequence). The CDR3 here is CASGLAGGPVSDTQYF. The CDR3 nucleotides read TGTGCCAGCGGTCTAGCGGGGGGGCCGGTATCCGATACGCAGTATTTT. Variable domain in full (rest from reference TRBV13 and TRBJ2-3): AAGVIQSPRHLIKEKRETATLKCYPIPRHDTVYWYQQGPGQDPQFLISFYEKMQSDKGSIPDRFSAQQFSDYHSELNMSSLELGDSALYFCASGLAGGPVSDTQYFGPGTRLTVL.

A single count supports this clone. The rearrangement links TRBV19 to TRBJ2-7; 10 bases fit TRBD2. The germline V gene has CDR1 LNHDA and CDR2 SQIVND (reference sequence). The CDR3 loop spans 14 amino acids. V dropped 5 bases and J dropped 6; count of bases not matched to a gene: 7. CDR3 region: CASSPGLAYVEQYF. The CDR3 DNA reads TGTGCCAGTAGTCCGGGACTAGCGTATGTCGAGCAGTACTTC.